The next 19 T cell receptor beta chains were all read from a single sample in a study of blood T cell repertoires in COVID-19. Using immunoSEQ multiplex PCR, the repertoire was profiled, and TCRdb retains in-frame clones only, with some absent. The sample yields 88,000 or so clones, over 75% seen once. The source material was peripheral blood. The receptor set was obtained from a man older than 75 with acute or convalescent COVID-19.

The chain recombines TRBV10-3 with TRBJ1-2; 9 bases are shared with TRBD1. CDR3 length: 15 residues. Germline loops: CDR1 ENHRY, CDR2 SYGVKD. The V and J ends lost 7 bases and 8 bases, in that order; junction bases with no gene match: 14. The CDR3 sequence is CAITQATGGAGGYTF. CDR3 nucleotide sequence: TGTGCCATCACCCAAGCCACAGGGGGCGCGGGGGGCTACACCTTC.

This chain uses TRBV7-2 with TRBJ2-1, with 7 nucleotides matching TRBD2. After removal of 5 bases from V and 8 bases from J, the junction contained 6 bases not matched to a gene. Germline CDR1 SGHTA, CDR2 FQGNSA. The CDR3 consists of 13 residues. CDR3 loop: CASSPGTTDEQFF. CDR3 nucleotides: TGTGCCAGCAGCCCGGGGACTACCGATGAGCAGTTCTTC.

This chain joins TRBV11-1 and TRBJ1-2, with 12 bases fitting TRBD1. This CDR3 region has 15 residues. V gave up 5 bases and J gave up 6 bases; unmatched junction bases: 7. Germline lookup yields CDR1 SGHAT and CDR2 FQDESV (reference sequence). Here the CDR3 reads CASSPDGTGGDGYTF. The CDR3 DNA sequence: TGTGCCAGCAGCCCCGATGGGACAGGGGGCGATGGCTACACCTTC.

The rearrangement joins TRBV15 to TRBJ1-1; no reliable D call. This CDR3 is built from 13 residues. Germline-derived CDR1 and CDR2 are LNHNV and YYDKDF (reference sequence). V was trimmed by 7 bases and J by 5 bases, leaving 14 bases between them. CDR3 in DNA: TGTGCCACCACCCAACGGGGATGGACTGAAGCTTTCTTT. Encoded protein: CATTQRGWTEAFF.

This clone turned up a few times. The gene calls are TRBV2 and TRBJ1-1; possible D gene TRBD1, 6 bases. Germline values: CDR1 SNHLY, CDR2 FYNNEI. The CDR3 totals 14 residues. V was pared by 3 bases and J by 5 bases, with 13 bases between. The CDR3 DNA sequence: TGTGCCAGCAGTGATCCCAGGGGTGGTACTGAAGCTTTCTTT. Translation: CASSDPRGGTEAFF.

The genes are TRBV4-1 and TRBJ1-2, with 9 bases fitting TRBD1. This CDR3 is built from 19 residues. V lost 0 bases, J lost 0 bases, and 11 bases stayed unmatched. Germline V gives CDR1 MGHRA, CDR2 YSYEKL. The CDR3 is CASSQEAGGQGPANYGYTF. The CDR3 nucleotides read TGCGCCAGCAGCCAAGAAGCAGGAGGACAGGGGCCAGCTAACTATGGCTACACCTTC.

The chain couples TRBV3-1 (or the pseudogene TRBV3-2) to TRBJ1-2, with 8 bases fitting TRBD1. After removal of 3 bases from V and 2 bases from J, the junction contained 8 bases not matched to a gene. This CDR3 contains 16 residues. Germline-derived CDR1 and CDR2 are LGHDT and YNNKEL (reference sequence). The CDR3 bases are TGTGCCAGCAGCCACGACAGGGGTCCGCACAACTATGGCTACACCTTC. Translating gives CASSHDRGPHNYGYTF.

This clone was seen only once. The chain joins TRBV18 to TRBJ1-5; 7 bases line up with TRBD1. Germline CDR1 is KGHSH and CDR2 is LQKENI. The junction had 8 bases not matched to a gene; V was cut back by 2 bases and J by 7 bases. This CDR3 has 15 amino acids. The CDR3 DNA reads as TGTGCCAGCTCACCAACGACAGGGCTTGTGCAGCCCCAGCATTTT. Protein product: CASSPTTGLVQPQHF.

CDR3 sequence: CAISESPSGGAVYEQYF. In nucleotides, the CDR3 is TGTGCCATCAGTGAGTCCCCTAGCGGGGGCGCCGTCTACGAGCAGTACTTC. The V gene is TRBV10-3, the J gene TRBJ2-7; TRBD2 aligns across 10 bases. V dropped 0 bases and J dropped 3; count of bases not matched to a gene: 8. This CDR3 comprises 17 residues. Germline lookup yields CDR1 ENHRY and CDR2 SYGVKD.

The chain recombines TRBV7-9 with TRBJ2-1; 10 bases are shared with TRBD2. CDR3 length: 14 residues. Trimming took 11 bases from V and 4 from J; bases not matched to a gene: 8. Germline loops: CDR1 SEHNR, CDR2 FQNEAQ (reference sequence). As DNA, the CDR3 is TGTGCCTGGGGAATAGCGGGGGGTTACAATGAGCAGTTCTTC. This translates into CAWGIAGGYNEQFF. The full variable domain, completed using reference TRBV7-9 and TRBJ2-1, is DTGVSQNPRHKITKRGQNVTFRCDPISEHNRLYWYRQTLGQGPEFLTYFQNEAQLEKSRLLSDRFSAERPKGSFSTLEIQRTEQGDSAMYLCAWGIAGGYNEQFFGPGTRLTVL.

This CDR3 is CASSQESAGLNSPLHF. CDR3 DNA sequence: TGTGCCAGCAGCCAAGAGTCCGCGGGACTCAATTCACCCCTCCACTTT. The chain recombines TRBV4-2 with TRBJ1-6; D is perhaps TRBD1 (5 bases). The germline V and J ends were trimmed by 0 bases and 7 bases, with 13 bases remaining between them. Germline V gives CDR1 LGHNA, CDR2 YNFKEQ. CDR3 length: 16 residues.

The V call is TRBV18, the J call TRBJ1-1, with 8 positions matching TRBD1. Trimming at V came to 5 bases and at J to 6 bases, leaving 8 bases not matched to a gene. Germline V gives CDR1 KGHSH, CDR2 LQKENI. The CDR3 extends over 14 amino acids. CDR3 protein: CASSSTGEWAEAFF. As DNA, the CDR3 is TGTGCCAGCTCATCGACAGGGGAATGGGCTGAAGCTTTCTTT.

For the CDR3, the DNA is TGTGCCAGCAGCTTAGGCGGACAGGGCCAAGAGACCCAGTACTTC. This codes for CASSLGGQGQETQYF. The rearrangement joins TRBV7-3 to TRBJ2-5; 8 nucleotides line up with TRBD1. V lost 2 bases, J lost 1 base, and 3 bases stayed unmatched. Germline CDR1 reads SGHTA; CDR2 reads FQGTGA. This CDR3 contains 15 residues. Full variable domain (outside the CDR3, taken from reference TRBV7-3 and TRBJ2-5): GAGVSQTPSNKVTEKGKYVELRCDPISGHTALYWYRQSLGQGPEFLIYFQGTGAADDSGLPNDRFFAVRPEGSVSTLKIQRTERGDSAVYLCASSLGGQGQETQYFGPGTRLLVL.

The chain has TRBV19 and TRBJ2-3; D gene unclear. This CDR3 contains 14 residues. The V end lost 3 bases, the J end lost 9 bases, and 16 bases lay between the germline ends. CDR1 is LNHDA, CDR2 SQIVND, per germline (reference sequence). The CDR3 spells CASSIRLSPGTQYF. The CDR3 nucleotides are TGTGCCAGTAGTATCCGGCTCTCACCCGGGACGCAGTATTTT.

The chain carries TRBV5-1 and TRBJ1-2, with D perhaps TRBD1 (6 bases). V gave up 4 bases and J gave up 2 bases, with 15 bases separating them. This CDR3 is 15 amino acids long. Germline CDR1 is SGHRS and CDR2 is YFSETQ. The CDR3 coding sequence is TGCGCCAGCAGCCGGGCGGGGGGCAGAAACTATGGCTACACCTTC. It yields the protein CASSRAGGRNYGYTF. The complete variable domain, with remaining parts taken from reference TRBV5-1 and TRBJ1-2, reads KAGVTQTPRYLIKTRGQQVTLSCSPISGHRSVSWYQQTPGQGLQFLFEYFSETQRNKGNFPGRFSGRQFSNSRSEMNVSTLELGDSALYLCASSRAGGRNYGYTFGSGTRLTVV.

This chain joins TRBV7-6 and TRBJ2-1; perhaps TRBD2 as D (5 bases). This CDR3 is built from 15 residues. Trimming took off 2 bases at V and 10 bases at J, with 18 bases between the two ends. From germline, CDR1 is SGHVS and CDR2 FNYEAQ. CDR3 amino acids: CASSLRTDLAAEQFF. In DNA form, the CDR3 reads TGTGCCAGCAGCTTACGAACGGACTTAGCCGCGGAGCAGTTCTTC.

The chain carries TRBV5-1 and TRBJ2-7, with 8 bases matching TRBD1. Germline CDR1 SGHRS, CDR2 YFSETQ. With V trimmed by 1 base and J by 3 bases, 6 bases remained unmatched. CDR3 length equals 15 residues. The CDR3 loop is CASSLLGQESYEQYF. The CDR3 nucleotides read TGCGCCAGCAGCTTGCTGGGACAGGAAAGCTACGAGCAGTACTTC.

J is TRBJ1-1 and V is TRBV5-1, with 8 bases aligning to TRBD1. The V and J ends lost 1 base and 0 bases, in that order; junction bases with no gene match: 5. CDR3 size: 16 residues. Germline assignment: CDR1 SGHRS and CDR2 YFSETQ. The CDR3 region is CASSLLGTGLNTEAFF. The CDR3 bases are TGCGCCAGCAGCTTGCTGGGGACAGGATTGAACACTGAAGCTTTCTTT.

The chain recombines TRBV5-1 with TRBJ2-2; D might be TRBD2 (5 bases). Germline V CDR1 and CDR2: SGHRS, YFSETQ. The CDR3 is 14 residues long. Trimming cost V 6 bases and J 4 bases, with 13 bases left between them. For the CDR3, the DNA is TGCGCCAGCACCCATGGTGGGAGCACCGGGGAGCTGTTTTTT. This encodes CASTHGGSTGELFF.